This TCR beta chain was captured by sequencing in a study of blood T cells in healthy people across ages. Alongside a J-beta primer mix, a sample-barcoded 5' primer served in a second PCR lasting about 7 to 11 cycles. Each CDR3 protein is one row after TCRdb ran MiXCR on the 5' RACE reads. The sample holds 600,000 to 800,000 distinct CDR3 sequences; around 21% are singletons and the top ten take 3.5% to 4%. This clonotype was detected once. CDR3 length: 15 amino acids. The germline CDR1 and CDR2 sequences are MDHEN and SYDVKM. V lost 7 bases to trimming and J lost 2 bases, with 15 bases between them. V usage is TRBV28 and J usage is TRBJ2-1, with D perhaps given as TRBD1 or TRBD2 (5 bases each). The TCR comes from an older man in good health. Sequencing was performed on blood. The CDR3 sequence: CASTYGAVTYNEQFF. DNA for the CDR3: TGTGCCAGCACCTACGGGGCTGTTACCTACAATGAGCAGTTCTTC. The variable domain in full, completed from reference TRBV28 and TRBJ2-1, reads DVKVTQSSRYLVKRTGEKVFLECVQDMDHENMFWYRQDPGLGLRLIYFSYDVKMKEKGDIPEGYSVSREKKERFSLILESASTNQTSMYLCASTYGAVTYNEQFFGPGTRLTVL.